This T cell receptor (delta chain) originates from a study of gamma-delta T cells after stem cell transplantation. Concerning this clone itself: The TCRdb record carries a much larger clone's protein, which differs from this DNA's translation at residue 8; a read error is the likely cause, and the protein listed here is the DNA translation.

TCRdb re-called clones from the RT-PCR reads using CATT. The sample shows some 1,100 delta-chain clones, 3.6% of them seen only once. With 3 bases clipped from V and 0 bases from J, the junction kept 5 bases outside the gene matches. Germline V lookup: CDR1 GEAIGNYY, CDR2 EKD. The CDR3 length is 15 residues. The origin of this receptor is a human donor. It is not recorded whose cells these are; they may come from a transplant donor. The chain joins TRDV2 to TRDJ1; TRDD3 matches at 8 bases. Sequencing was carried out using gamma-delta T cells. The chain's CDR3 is CACDLLGADTDKLIF. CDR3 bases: TGTGCCTGTGACCTACTGGGGGCCGACACCGATAAACTCATCTTT.